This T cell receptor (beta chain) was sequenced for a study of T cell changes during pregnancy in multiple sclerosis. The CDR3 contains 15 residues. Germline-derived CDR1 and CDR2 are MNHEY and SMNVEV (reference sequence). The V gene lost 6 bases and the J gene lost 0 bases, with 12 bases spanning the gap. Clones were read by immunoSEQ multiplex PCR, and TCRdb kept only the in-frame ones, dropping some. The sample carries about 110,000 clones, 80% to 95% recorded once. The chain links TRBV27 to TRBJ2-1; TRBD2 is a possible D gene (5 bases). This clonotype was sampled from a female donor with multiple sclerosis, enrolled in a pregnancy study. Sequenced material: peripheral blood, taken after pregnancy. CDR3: CASSPGLSSYNEQFF. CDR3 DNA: TGTGCCAGCAGCCCCGGACTGAGCTCCTACAATGAGCAGTTCTTC.